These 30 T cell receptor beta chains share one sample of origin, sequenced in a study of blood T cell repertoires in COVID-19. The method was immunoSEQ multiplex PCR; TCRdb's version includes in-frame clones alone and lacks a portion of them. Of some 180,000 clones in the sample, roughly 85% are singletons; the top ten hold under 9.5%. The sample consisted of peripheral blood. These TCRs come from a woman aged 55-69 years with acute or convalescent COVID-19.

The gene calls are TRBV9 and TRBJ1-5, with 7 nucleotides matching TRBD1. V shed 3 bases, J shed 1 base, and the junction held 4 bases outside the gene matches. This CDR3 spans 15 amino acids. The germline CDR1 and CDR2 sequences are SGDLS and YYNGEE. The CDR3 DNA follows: TGTGCCAGCAGCGCCGGGACAGTAAGCAATCAGCCCCAGCATTTT. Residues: CASSAGTVSNQPQHF.

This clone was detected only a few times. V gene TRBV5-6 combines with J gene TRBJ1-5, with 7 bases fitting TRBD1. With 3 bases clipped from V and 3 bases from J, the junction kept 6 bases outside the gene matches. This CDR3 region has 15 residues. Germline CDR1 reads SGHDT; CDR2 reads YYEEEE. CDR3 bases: TGTGCCAGCAGCTCCTGGGACAGTCTCAATCAGCCCCAGCATTTT. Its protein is CASSSWDSLNQPQHF.

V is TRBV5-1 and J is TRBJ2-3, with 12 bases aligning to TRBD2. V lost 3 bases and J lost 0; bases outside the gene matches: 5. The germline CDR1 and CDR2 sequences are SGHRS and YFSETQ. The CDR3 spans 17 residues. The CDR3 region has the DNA TGCGCCAGCAGCTACGGACTAGCGGGATCCAGCACAGATACGCAGTATTTT. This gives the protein CASSYGLAGSSTDTQYF. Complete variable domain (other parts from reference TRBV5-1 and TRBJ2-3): KAGVTQTPRYLIKTRGQQVTLSCSPISGHRSVSWYQQTPGQGLQFLFEYFSETQRNKGNFPGRFSGRQFSNSRSEMNVSTLELGDSALYLCASSYGLAGSSTDTQYFGPGTRLTVL.

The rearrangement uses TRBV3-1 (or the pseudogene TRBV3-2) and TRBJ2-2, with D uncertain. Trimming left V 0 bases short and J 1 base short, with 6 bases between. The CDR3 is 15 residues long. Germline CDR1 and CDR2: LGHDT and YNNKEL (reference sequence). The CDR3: CASSQEPVNTGELFF. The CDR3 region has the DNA TGTGCCAGCAGCCAAGAACCAGTGAACACCGGGGAGCTGTTTTTT.

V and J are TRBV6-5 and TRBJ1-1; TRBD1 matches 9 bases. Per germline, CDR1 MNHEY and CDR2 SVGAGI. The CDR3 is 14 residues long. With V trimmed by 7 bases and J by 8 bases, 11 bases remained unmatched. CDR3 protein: CASNLDRGLIEAFF. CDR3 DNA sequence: TGTGCCAGCAATTTGGACAGGGGTCTGATCGAAGCTTTCTTT.

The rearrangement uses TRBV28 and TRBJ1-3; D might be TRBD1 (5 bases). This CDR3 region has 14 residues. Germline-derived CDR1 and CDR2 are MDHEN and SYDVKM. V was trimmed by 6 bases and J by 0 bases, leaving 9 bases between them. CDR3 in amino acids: CASSPGLSGNTIYF. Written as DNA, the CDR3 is TGTGCCAGCAGCCCAGGGCTCTCTGGAAACACCATATATTTT.

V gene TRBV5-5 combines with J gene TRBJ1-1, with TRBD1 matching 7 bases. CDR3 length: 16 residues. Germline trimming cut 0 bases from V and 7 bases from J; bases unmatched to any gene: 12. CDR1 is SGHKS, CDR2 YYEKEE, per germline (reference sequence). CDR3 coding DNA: TGTGCCAGCAGCTTGGGAGGGGGACAGTACCTGTTTGAAGCTTTCTTT. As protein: CASSLGGGQYLFEAFF.

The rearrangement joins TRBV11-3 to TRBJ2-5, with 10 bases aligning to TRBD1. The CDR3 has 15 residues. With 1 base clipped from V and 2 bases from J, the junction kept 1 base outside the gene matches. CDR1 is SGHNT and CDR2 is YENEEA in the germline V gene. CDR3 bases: TGTGCCAGCAGCTTAGGGGGACAGGGGCAAGAGACCCAGTACTTC. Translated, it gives CASSLGGQGQETQYF.

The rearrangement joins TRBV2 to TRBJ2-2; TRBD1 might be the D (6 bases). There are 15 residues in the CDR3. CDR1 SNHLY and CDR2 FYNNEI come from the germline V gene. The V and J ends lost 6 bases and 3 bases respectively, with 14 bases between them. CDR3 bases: TGTGCCAGCAGATCTCAGGGGCTGGACACCGGGGAGCTGTTTTTT. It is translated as CASRSQGLDTGELFF. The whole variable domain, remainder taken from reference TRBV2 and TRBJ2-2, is EPEVTQTPSHQVTQMGQEVILRCVPISNHLYFYWYRQILGQKVEFLVSFYNNEISEKSEIFDDQFSVERPDGSNFTLKIRSTKLEDSAMYFCASRSQGLDTGELFFGEGSRLTVL.

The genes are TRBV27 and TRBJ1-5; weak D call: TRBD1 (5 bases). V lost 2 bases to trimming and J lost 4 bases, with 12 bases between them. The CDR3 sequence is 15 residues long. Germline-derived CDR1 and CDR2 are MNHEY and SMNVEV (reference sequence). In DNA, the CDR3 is TGTGCCAGCAGTTTAACTAAGGGGCGGAATCAGCCCCAGCATTTT. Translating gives CASSLTKGRNQPQHF.

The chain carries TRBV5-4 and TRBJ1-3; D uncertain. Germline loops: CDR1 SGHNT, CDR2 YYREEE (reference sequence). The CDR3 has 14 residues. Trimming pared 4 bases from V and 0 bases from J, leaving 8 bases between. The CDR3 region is CASSLRDSGNTIYF. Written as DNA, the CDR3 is TGTGCCAGCAGCCTACGGGACTCTGGAAACACCATATATTTT.

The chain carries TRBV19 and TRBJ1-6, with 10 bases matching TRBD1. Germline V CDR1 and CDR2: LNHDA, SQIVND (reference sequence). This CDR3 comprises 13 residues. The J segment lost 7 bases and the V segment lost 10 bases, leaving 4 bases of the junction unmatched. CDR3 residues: CATSDRGNSPLHF. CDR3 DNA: TGTGCCACCTCGGACAGGGGGAATTCACCCCTCCACTTT.

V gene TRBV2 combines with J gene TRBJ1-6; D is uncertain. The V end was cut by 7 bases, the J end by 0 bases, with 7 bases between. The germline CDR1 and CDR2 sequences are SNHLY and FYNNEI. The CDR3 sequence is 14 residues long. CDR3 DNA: TGTGCCAGCACCGAGAGCTCCTATAATTCACCCCTCCACTTT. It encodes CASTESSYNSPLHF.

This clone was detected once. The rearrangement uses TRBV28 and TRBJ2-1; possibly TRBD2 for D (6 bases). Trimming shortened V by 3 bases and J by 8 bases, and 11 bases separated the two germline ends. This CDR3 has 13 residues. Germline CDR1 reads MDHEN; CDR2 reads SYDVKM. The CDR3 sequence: CASSLSGGDEQFF. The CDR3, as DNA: TGTGCCAGCAGTTTGAGCGGAGGGGATGAGCAGTTCTTC.

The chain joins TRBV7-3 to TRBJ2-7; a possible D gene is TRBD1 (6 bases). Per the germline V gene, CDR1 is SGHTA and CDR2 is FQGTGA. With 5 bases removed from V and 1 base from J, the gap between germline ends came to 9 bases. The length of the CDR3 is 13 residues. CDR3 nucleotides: TGTGCCAGCAGCCCAAGGGGGTCCTACGAGCAGTACGTC. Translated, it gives CASSPRGSYEQYV.

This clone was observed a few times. The CDR3 bases are TGTGCCAGCAGTTTACCTTTCGGGGCTAGCGGGAGTGGTAATGAGCAGTTCTTC. The encoded protein is CASSLPFGASGSGNEQFF. The rearrangement joins TRBV28 to TRBJ2-1; 10 bases map to TRBD2. V dropped 2 bases and J dropped 7; count of bases not matched to a gene: 14. The CDR3 is 18 residues long. In germline, CDR1 is MDHEN, CDR2 SYDVKM.

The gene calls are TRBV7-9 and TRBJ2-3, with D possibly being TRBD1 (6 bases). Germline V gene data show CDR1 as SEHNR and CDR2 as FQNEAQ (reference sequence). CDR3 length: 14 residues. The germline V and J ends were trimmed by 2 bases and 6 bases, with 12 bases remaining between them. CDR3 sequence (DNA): TGTGCCAGCAGCTTACGGGACATCAGGGATACGCAGTATTTT. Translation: CASSLRDIRDTQYF.

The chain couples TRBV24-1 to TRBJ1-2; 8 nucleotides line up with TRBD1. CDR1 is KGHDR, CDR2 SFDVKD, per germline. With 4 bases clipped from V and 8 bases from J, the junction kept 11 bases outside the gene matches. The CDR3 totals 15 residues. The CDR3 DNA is TGTGCCACCAGTGACGGACAGGGTTGGCTGAGCGGCTACACCTTC. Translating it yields CATSDGQGWLSGYTF.

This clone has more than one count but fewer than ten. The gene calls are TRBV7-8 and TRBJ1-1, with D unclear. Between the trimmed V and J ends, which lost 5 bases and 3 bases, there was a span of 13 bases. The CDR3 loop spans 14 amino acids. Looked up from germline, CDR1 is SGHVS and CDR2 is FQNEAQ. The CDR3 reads CASSAVSSDTEAFF. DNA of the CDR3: TGTGCCAGCAGCGCTGTCTCATCGGACACTGAAGCTTTCTTT.

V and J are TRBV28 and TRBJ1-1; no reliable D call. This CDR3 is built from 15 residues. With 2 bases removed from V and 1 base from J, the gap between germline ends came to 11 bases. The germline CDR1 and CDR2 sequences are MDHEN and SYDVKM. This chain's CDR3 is CASSLTPTRNTEAFF. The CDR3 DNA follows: TGTGCCAGCAGTTTAACCCCGACTCGGAACACTGAAGCTTTCTTT.

CDR3 sequence: CASSLSTSSNQPQHF. Here the CDR3 DNA reads TGTGCCAGCAGCTTATCAACAAGTAGCAATCAGCCCCAGCATTTT. The genes are TRBV7-2 and TRBJ1-5; no reliable D call. The germline V gene encodes CDR1 SGHTA and CDR2 FQGNSA. The CDR3 covers 15 residues. Trimming stripped 2 bases from V and 0 bases from J, with 8 bases between.

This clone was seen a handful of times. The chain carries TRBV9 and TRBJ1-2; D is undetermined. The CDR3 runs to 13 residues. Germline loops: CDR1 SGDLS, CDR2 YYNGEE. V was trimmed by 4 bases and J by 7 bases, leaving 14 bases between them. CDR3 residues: CASSPREEGGYTF. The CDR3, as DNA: TGTGCCAGCAGCCCCCGTGAGGAGGGTGGCTACACCTTC.

This chain's CDR3 is CSAQRQADYTF. DNA for the CDR3: TGCAGTGCTCAGAGACAGGCCGACTACACCTTC. V is TRBV20-1 and J is TRBJ1-2, with D tentatively TRBD1 (6 bases). V was trimmed by 5 bases and J by 10 bases, leaving 14 bases between them. Germline V lookup: CDR1 DFQATT, CDR2 SNEGSKA (reference sequence). This CDR3 contains 11 residues.

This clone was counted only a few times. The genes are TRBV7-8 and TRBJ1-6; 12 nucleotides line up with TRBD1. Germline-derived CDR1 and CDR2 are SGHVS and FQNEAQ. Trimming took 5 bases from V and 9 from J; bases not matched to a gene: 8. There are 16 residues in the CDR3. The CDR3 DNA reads TGTGCCAGCAGCCACGGGACAGGGGGCGCCGGTTCACCCCTCCACTTT. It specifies CASSHGTGGAGSPLHF.

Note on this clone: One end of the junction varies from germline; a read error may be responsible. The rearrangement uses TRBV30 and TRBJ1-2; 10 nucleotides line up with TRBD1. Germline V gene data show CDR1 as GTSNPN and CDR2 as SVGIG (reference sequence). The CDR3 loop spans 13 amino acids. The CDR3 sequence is CASLTGGGYDYTF. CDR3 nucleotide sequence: TGTGCCTCACTGACAGGGGGCGGATATGACTACACCTTC.

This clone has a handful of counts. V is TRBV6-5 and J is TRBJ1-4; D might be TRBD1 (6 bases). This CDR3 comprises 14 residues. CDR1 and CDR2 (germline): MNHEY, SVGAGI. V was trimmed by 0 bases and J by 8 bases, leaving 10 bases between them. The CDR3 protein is CASSYSARGEKLFF. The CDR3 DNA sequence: TGTGCCAGCAGTTACTCGGCGAGGGGGGAAAAACTGTTTTTT.

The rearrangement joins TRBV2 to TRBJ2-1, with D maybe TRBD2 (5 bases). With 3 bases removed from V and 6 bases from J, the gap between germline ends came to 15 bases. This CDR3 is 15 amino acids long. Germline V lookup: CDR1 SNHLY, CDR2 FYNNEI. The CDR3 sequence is CASSENSLRGNEQFF. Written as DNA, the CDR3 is TGTGCCAGCAGTGAGAACAGCCTTCGGGGCAATGAGCAGTTCTTC.

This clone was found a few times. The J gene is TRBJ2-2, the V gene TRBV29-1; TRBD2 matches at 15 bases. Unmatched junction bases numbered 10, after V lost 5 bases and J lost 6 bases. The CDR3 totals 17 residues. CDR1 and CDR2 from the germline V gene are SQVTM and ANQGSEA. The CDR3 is CSVLGLAGGPDAGELFF. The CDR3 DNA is TGCAGCGTTCTCGGACTAGCGGGAGGGCCTGACGCCGGGGAGCTGTTTTTT.

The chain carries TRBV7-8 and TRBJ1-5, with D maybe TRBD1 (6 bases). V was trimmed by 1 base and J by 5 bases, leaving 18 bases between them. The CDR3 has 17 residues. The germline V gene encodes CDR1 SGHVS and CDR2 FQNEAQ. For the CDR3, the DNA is TGTGCCAGCAGCTTAGGTGTTAATCAGGGGATCGATCAGCCCCAGCATTTT. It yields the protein CASSLGVNQGIDQPQHF.

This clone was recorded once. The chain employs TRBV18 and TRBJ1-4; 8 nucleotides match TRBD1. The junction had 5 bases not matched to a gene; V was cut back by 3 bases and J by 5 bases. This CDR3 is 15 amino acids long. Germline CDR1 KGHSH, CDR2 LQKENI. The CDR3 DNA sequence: TGTGCCAGCTCACCCCCCGACAGGGGCAATGAAAAACTGTTTTTT. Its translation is CASSPPDRGNEKLFF.